The T cell receptor (beta chain) described here comes from a study of T-cell reconstitution after alpha-beta-depleted transplantation in children. A TCRbeta library incorporating unique molecular identifiers was prepared. MiXCR, run by TCRdb on the PCR reads, gives a single entry per CDR3 protein. The table shows about 980,000 distinct CDR3 sequences, with roughly 29% occurring only once. CDR1 and CDR2 (germline): SGHVS, FNYEAQ. V was pared by 6 bases and J by 2 bases, with 17 bases between. The CDR3 has 15 amino acids. This TCR was sampled from a boy in the first two years of life who had a stem cell transplant for SCID, so the T cells may come from the graft donor. This sample comprised PBMCs, mostly from graft donor cells, obtained 360 days after TCRalphabeta/CD19-depleted stem cell transplant. The rearrangement uses TRBV7-6 and TRBJ2-7, with no clear D. CDR3 coding DNA: TGTGCCAGCAGTCCCCTCCTAGACCGAGCCTACGAGCAGTACTTC. Amino acids: CASSPLLDRAYEQYF.